Following are 26 T cell receptor beta chains from one sample sequenced in a study of siplizumab effects on memory and regulatory T cells. Repertoires were generated with immunoSEQ multiplex PCR, while TCRdb's copy carries only in-frame clones and drops some. This table has more than 85,000 clones, around 90% appearing once. Sample: CD4+ T cells sorted from blood. The source of these receptors is a human donor in good health. Some clones in this sample may be carry-over from other donors' samples.

The chain is built from TRBV28 and TRBJ2-7; D is ambiguous. Germline V gene sequence: CDR1 MDHEN, CDR2 SYDVKM. The V and J ends lost 6 bases and 6 bases respectively, with 9 bases between them. The CDR3 spans 11 residues. The DNA for the CDR3 is TGTGCCAGCAGCATCCTGCGCGAGCAGTACTTC. Protein: CASSILREQYF.

The chain carries TRBV27 and TRBJ2-1, with D unclear. Deletions cut 2 bases from V and 12 bases from J, with 5 bases between. Germline V gene sequence: CDR1 MNHEY, CDR2 SMNVEV (reference sequence). CDR3 size: 10 residues. CDR3 in amino acids: CASSLGSQFF. CDR3 coding DNA: TGTGCCAGCAGTTTAGGATCGCAGTTCTTC.

This clone showed up just once. This rearrangement joins TRBV5-6 to TRBJ2-2; no clear D gene. The germline CDR1 and CDR2 sequences are SGHDT and YYEEEE. V lost 5 bases, J lost 1 base, and 12 bases lay in between. The CDR3 runs to 15 residues. The CDR3 spells CASSPPPGNTGELFF. CDR3 DNA: TGTGCCAGCAGTCCCCCCCCCGGGAACACCGGGGAGCTGTTTTTT.

The chain employs TRBV27 and TRBJ2-7; D is undetermined. The CDR3 has 14 residues. The V end was cut by 3 bases, the J end by 6 bases, with 15 bases between. Germline V gene lookup returns CDR1 MNHEY and CDR2 SMNVEV (reference sequence). CDR3 in DNA: TGTGCCAGCAGTTTTTCCCAAAGAGTTTCCGAGCAGTACTTC. It translates to CASSFSQRVSEQYF.

This chain uses TRBV18 with TRBJ1-2, with 7 bases identical to TRBD1. V shed 6 bases and J 10 bases; nucleotides not matched to a gene: 8. The CDR3 has 12 residues. Germline assignment: CDR1 KGHSH and CDR2 LQKENI. In DNA form, the CDR3 reads TGTGCCAGCTCGAAACGGGGACAGTTCTACACCTTC. It encodes CASSKRGQFYTF. Based on the CDR3 plus reference TRBV18 and TRBJ1-2, the full variable domain is NAGVMQNPRHLVRRRGQEARLRCSPMKGHSHVYWYRQLPEEGLKFMVYLQKENIIDESGMPKERFSAEFPKEGPSILRIQQVVRGDSAAYFCASSKRGQFYTFGSGTRLTVV.

The chain carries TRBV14 and TRBJ1-1, with D possibly TRBD1 on 5 matching bases. Trimming pared 6 bases from V and 1 base from J, leaving 15 bases between. Germline CDR1 reads SGHDN; CDR2 reads FVKESK. The CDR3 runs to 15 residues. This CDR3 is CASSRRGRANTEAFF. CDR3 nucleotide sequence: TGTGCCAGCAGTAGAAGGGGACGGGCGAACACTGAAGCTTTCTTT.

The chain is built from TRBV10-2 and TRBJ2-5; D ambiguous. Per the germline V gene, CDR1 is WSHSY and CDR2 is SAAADI. Trimming took 2 bases from V and 5 from J, leaving 6 bases between them. The CDR3 is made up of 12 amino acids. The CDR3 DNA sequence: TGCGCCAGCAGTGAGCGGTTGGAGACCCAGTACTTC. Its protein is CASSERLETQYF.

The chain recombines TRBV28 with TRBJ1-1; D is perhaps TRBD1 (5 bases). V was trimmed by 1 base and J by 2 bases, leaving 14 bases between them. The CDR3 runs to 16 residues. The germline V gene encodes CDR1 MDHEN and CDR2 SYDVKM. DNA of the CDR3: TGTGCCAGCAGTTTATCGGGAGGGACGTTTAACACTGAAGCTTTCTTT. This codes for CASSLSGGTFNTEAFF.

This chain joins TRBV6-5 and TRBJ2-1; 10 bases are a match to TRBD2. The CDR3 is 16 residues long. Germline CDR1 reads MNHEY; CDR2 reads SVGAGI. V dropped 2 bases and J dropped 6; count of bases not matched to a gene: 7. This CDR3 reads CASSYGGLAVTNEQFF. CDR3 DNA sequence: TGTGCCAGCAGTTACGGCGGACTAGCGGTAACCAATGAGCAGTTCTTC.

The chain recombines TRBV10-3 with TRBJ1-3, with 10 bases that match TRBD1. CDR1 is ENHRY and CDR2 is SYGVKD in the germline V gene. The CDR3 spans 16 residues. The junction had 5 bases not matched to a gene; V was cut back by 3 bases and J by 3 bases. The CDR3 reads CAISDTGQGSGNTIYF. The DNA for the CDR3 is TGTGCCATCAGTGACACGGGACAGGGGAGTGGAAACACCATATATTTT.

The chain carries TRBV5-4 and TRBJ1-3, with 11 bases fitting TRBD1. The CDR3 spans 13 residues. Germline values: CDR1 SGHNT, CDR2 YYREEE (reference sequence). Trimming took 4 bases from V and 11 from J; bases not matched to a gene: 5. This CDR3 reads CASSPDRGQAIYF. The CDR3 DNA follows: TGTGCCAGCAGCCCGGACAGGGGGCAGGCCATATATTTT.

V gene TRBV5-1 combines with J gene TRBJ2-1; 11 nucleotides match TRBD2. Germline trimming cut 4 bases from V and 9 bases from J; bases unmatched to any gene: 12. Germline V lookup: CDR1 SGHRS, CDR2 YFSETQ. The CDR3 has 16 residues. The DNA for the CDR3 is TGCGCCAGCAGCGGAAGAATAGCGGGAGGGCTGGTTGAGCAGTTCTTC. Translation gives CASSGRIAGGLVEQFF.

V and J are TRBV9 and TRBJ1-1, with D uncertain. Germline lookup yields CDR1 SGDLS and CDR2 YYNGEE. V was clipped by 0 bases and J by 3 bases, with 12 bases between them. The CDR3 consists of 15 residues. CDR3 region: CASSVEGGWDTEAFF. In nucleotides, the CDR3 is TGTGCCAGCAGCGTAGAGGGAGGGTGGGACACTGAAGCTTTCTTT.

This clone has a handful of counts. This sequence joins TRBV11-3 and TRBJ2-3; maybe TRBD1 (5 bases). V gave up 0 bases and J gave up 10 bases, with 17 bases separating them. There are 15 residues in the CDR3. CDR1 and CDR2 from the germline V gene are SGHNT and YENEEA. The CDR3 DNA reads TGTGCCAGCAGCTTAGATGGCAGGCGCAGGGCCGCGCAGTATTTT. This translates into CASSLDGRRRAAQYF.

The chain carries TRBV2 and TRBJ2-1; tentative D call: TRBD1 (5 bases). The CDR3 covers 13 residues. Germline V lookup: CDR1 SNHLY, CDR2 FYNNEI. The V gene lost 5 bases and the J gene lost 5 bases, with 10 bases spanning the gap. CDR3 nucleotides: TGTGCCAGCAGTATGGACACTAACAATGAGCAGTTCTTC. Residues: CASSMDTNNEQFF.

This chain connects TRBV6-5 to TRBJ1-2; no reliable D call. The V gene lost 0 bases and the J gene lost 6 bases, with 11 bases spanning the gap. Germline V gene data show CDR1 as MNHEY and CDR2 as SVGAGI. The CDR3 has 14 residues. CDR3 loop: CASSYSQGRDGYTF. The CDR3 coding sequence is TGTGCCAGCAGTTACTCGCAAGGGAGGGATGGCTACACCTTC.

Written as DNA, the CDR3 is TGTGCCAGCAGACCGGGAGGGCTCAATGAGCAGTTCTTC. This translates into CASRPGGLNEQFF. V gene TRBV27 combines with J gene TRBJ2-1, with 8 bases fitting TRBD2. V lost 6 bases and J lost 6; bases outside the gene matches: 4. CDR1 and CDR2 from the germline V gene are MNHEY and SMNVEV (reference sequence). The CDR3 runs 13 residues.

Comments on this clone: One end of the junction is discordant with germline, which a read error may explain. The gene calls are TRBV6-5 and TRBJ2-5, with D unclear. In germline, CDR1 is MNHEY, CDR2 SVGAGI. The CDR3 is 11 residues long. CDR3 sequence reads: CASSGREAQYF. DNA for the CDR3: TGTGCCAGCAGTGGTAGAGAGGCCCAGTACTTC.

This chain links TRBV20-1 with TRBJ2-5; D remains unclear. Germline V lookup: CDR1 DFQATT, CDR2 SNEGSKA (reference sequence). This CDR3 region has 10 residues. V lost 5 bases and J 9 bases, leaving 10 bases between the germline ends. The DNA for the CDR3 is TGCAGTGCTGTACGCCTTTCCCAGTACTTC. This encodes CSAVRLSQYF.

The chain links TRBV5-4 to TRBJ2-5; D perhaps matches TRBD2 (6 bases). There are 14 residues in the CDR3. Trimming left V 1 base short and J 1 base short, with 8 bases between. The germline V gene encodes CDR1 SGHNT and CDR2 YYREEE (reference sequence). The CDR3 nucleotides are TGTGCCAGCAGCTTGCCTAGCGTCCAAGAGACCCAGTACTTC. It is translated as CASSLPSVQETQYF.

The gene calls are TRBV19 and TRBJ2-2; tentatively, D is TRBD2 (7 bases). The CDR3 contains 16 residues. From germline, CDR1 is LNHDA and CDR2 SQIVND (reference sequence). V lost 5 bases, J lost 1 base, and 14 bases lay in between. In DNA form, the CDR3 reads TGTGCCAGTAGTCCGAGGGGGGGATGGAACACCGGGGAGCTGTTTTTT. The encoded protein is CASSPRGGWNTGELFF.

The count of this clone is one. The chain combines TRBV19 with TRBJ2-1; the D call may be TRBD1 or TRBD2 (5 bases each). Between the trimmed V and J ends, which lost 7 bases and 0 bases, there was a span of 16 bases. Germline CDR1 reads LNHDA; CDR2 reads SQIVND (reference sequence). The CDR3 has 16 residues. CDR3 in amino acids: CASTEAGASSYNEQFF. The CDR3, as DNA: TGTGCCAGTACCGAGGCCGGGGCAAGCTCCTACAATGAGCAGTTCTTC.

The chain has TRBV18 and TRBJ2-5, with TRBD1 matching 7 bases. The J call may not be correct, given that the DNA end is closer to TRBJ2-7. Per the germline V gene, CDR1 is KGHSH and CDR2 is LQKENI. The CDR3 runs to 15 residues. CDR3 nucleotides: TGTGCCAGCTCACCGCCCGGGACAGTATGGTCCGAGCAGTACTTC. It translates to CASSPPGTVWSEQYF.

This rearrangement joins TRBV6-1 to TRBJ2-7, with 10 bases lining up with TRBD2. Looked up from germline, CDR1 is MNHNS and CDR2 is SASEGT. The CDR3 is 14 amino acids. Trimming cost V 11 bases and J 5 bases; bases outside gene matches: 12. The CDR3: CACNLASGSNEQYF. The CDR3 DNA is TGTGCCTGCAATTTGGCTAGCGGGAGTAACGAGCAGTACTTC.

The V call is TRBV7-3, the J call TRBJ2-1, with D uncertain. The V and J ends lost 1 base and 9 bases respectively, with 10 bases between them. This CDR3 contains 13 residues. The germline gives CDR1 SGHTA, CDR2 FQGTGA. The CDR3 spells CASSLRMGGEQFF. In nucleotides, the CDR3 is TGTGCCAGCAGCTTAAGAATGGGCGGTGAGCAGTTCTTC.

This chain links TRBV5-1 with TRBJ2-1, with 10 bases fitting TRBD2. The J segment lost 0 bases and the V segment lost 4 bases, leaving 4 bases of the junction unmatched. This CDR3 spans 16 amino acids. Germline V gene data show CDR1 as SGHRS and CDR2 as YFSETQ. DNA of the CDR3: TGCGCCAGCAGCCGAGCGGGAGGGAGCTCCTACAATGAGCAGTTCTTC. It translates to CASSRAGGSSYNEQFF.